This TCR beta chain is drawn from a study of T cell changes during pregnancy in multiple sclerosis. The data were produced by immunoSEQ multiplex PCR, yet TCRdb's version contains in-frame clones alone and is incomplete. The sample records about 36,000 clones, 92% being singletons. Trimming at V came to 4 bases and at J to 12 bases, leaving 14 bases not matched to a gene. Germline-derived CDR1 and CDR2 are SGHAT and FQNNGV. There are 14 residues in the CDR3. The TCR sequence derives from a female donor with multiple sclerosis, enrolled in a pregnancy study. The sample here was CD4+ T cells from peripheral blood mononuclear cells, taken after pregnancy. The chain joins TRBV11-2 to TRBJ1-2; 7 bases line up with TRBD1. CDR3 region: CASSSWTGLSGDTF. The DNA of the CDR3 is TGTGCCAGCAGCTCCTGGACAGGTTTGAGTGGGGACACCTTC.